This entry features one T cell receptor beta chain sequence. The antigen it binds to is not known. Base qualities are not provided; no much larger clone lies one nucleotide away. Synovial fluid effusions were drawn from actively inflamed joints of patients with psoriatic arthritis. Memory CD8+ T cells in synovial fluid were sorted patient by patient into Tc17 (IL-17A+) cells, bulk memory cells and Tc1 (IL-17A-IFNgamma+) cells in order to compare their TCR repertoires. The psoriatic arthritis patients fulfilled the Classification of Psoriatic Arthritis Study Group (CASPAR) criteria. Bulk memory CD8+ T cells were sorted as CD45RA-CD27+/- plus CD45RA+CD27- cells. Sorted CD8+ T cell subsets from the synovial fluid of a few patients with psoriatic arthritis were subjected to TCRbeta sequencing. Synovial fluid mononuclear cells were isolated with Lymphoprep and cryopreserved in liquid nitrogen before use. The medium used for cryopreservation had roughly 51% fetal calf serum and 10% dimethyl sulfoxide.

This sample was taken from a study of IL-17A CD8 T cells in psoriatic arthritis synovium. Concerning the study at large: The study aimed to define the phenotype, molecular profile and function of synovial IL-17A+CD8+ T cells in psoriatic arthritis pathogenesis.

Overall study results and their limits: Cells were obtained from synovial fluid rather than synovial tissue, because no psoriatic arthritis synovial tissue samples were available. Only three patients were included in the TCR sequencing, a limited sample size that the authors acknowledged. Although over 4% of the repertoire was occupied by some individual clones, most synovial CD8+ subsets remained polyclonal.

From its cysteine to its phenylalanine, the CDR3 spans 14 amino acids. The sequence is cut down to CDR3 DNA, 42 bases in frame from base 1. DNA was extracted (Qiagen), and TCRbeta V-D-J rearrangements were subjected to bias-controlled amplification followed by high-throughput sequencing (immunoSEQ; Adaptive Biotech). In the original analysis: The immunoSEQ Analyzer platform was used for sequence-level analysis of productive sequences. Clonality was calculated as 1 minus Pielou's evenness, so values run from 0 (highly polyclonal) up to 1 (monoclonal). How much repertoires overlapped between subsets was quantified with the Morisita index, which goes from 0 (no similarity) to 1 (complete similarity). TCRdb re-hosts the immuneACCESS table, in-frame sequences only. Its copies lack some clones; in the studies checked, an unresolved V gene accounts for under half of them, and the cause for the rest is not known. That table furnishes V, J and clone size, whereas the DNA furnished D and trimming. A total of about 1,900 clones appear in this sample, 69% of them only once. Of the sample, roughly 10% is held by the ten largest clones.

Sequenced: memory CD8+ T cells from synovial fluid. The cell subset or site label, as the study defines it: bulk memory CD8+ T cells (CD45RA-CD27+/- and CD45RA+CD27-). The chain links TRBV12-2 with TRBJ2-7; whether TRBD2, the table's D call, matches the DNA was not checked. TRBV12-2 is a pseudogene locus. This TCR was sampled from a human donor with psoriatic arthritis. The sequence in DNA is TGTGCAAGTCGCCTGGGGGGGGCCCCCTACGAGCAGTACTTC. The resulting protein is CASRLGGAPYEQYF.